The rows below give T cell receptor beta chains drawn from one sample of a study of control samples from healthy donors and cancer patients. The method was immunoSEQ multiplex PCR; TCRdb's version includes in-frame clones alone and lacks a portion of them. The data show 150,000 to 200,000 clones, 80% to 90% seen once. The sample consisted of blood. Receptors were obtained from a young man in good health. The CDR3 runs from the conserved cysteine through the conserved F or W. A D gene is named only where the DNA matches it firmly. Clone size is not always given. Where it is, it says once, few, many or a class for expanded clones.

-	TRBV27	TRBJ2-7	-	TGTGCCAGCCACCCCGGGGGACTCGTAAGCCACGAGCAGTACTTC	CASHPGGLVSHEQYF
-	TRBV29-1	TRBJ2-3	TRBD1	TGCAGCGTAATACAGGGGGCGAGCACAGATACGCAGTATTTT	CSVIQGASTDTQYF
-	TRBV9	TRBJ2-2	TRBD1	TGTGCCAGCAGCGACCGGGACAGGGGGATCACCGGGGAGCTGTTTTTT	CASSDRDRGITGELFF
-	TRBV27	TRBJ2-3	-	TGTGCCAGCAGTTCCCGGAGGACTCAGGGGAGGGATACGCAGTATTTT	CASSSRRTQGRDTQYF
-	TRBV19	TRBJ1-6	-	TGTGCCAGTAGTCGGTCAGGGATTTCTTCACCCCTCCACTTT	CASSRSGISSPLHF
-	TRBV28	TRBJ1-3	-	TGTGCCAGCAGTTTATGGGTATCGACATTCCCGGCGGACACCATATATTTT	CASSLWVSTFPADTIYF
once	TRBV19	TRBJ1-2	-	TGTGCCAGTAGTATAGTAGAGGCGACAGGACACTATGGCTACACCTTC	CASSIVEATGHYGYTF
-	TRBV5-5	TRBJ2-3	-	TGTGCCAGCAGTCCCCGCCGTCTTGGCGGCACAGATACGCAGTATTTT	CASSPRRLGGTDTQYF
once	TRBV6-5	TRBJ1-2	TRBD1	TGTGCCAGCAGCCCAGCCGGGACAGGATATGGCTACACCTTC	CASSPAGTGYGYTF
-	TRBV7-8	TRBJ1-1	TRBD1	TGTGCCAGCAGCCCCTCCGGGGTGACAGGGCGGCGTAACACTGAAGCTTTCTTT	CASSPSGVTGRRNTEAFF
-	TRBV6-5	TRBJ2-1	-	TGTGCCAGCAGTAAGAGAAGTGTCCATGAGCAGTTCTTC	CASSKRSVHEQFF
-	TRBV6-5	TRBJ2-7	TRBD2	TGTGCCAGCAACAGCGGGGGGGACGCCTACGAGCAGTACTTC	CASNSGGDAYEQYF
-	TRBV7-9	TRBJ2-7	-	TGTGCCAGCAGCTTTCGGTACGAGCAGTACTTC	CASSFRYEQYF
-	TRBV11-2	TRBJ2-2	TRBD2	TGTGCCAGCAGCTCCTCTAGCGGAGCCGGGGAGCTGTTTTTT	CASSSSSGAGELFF
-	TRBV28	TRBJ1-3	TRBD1	TGTGCCAGCAGAGGTACGACAGGGGGCCAAAACACCATATATTTT	CASRGTTGGQNTIYF
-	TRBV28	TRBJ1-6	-	TGTGCCAGCAGCCAGCCGGGACGAGGAAATTCACCCCTCCACTTT	CASSQPGRGNSPLHF
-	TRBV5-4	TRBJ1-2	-	TGTGCCAGCAGCTTGGAAAGCTATGGCTACACCTTC	CASSLESYGYTF
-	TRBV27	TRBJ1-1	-	TGTGCCAGCAGTTTAAGGATACCGCCCGGCACTGAAGCTTTCTTT	CASSLRIPPGTEAFF
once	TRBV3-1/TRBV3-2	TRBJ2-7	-	TGTGCCAGCAGCCAGGGAAGCTCCTACGAGCAGTACTTC	CASSQGSSYEQYF
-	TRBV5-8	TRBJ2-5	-	TGTGCCAGCAGCTTGAGCCGGCACCAAGAGACCCAGTACTTC	CASSLSRHQETQYF
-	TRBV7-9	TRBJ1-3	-	TGTGCCAGCGGCGACGAATCCCGGAACGTTAGATATTTT	CASGDESRNVRYF
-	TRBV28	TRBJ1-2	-	TGTGCCAGCTCCTGGGGGTTACAAGGCTACACCTTC	CASSWGLQGYTF
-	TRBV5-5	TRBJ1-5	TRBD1	TGTGCCAGCAGTCGCCAGACAGGGGGGAACCAGCCCCAGCATTTT	CASSRQTGGNQPQHF
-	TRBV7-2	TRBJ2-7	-	TGTGCCAGCAGCTTAGGGGCGGGTATGGGCTACGAGCAGTACTTC	CASSLGAGMGYEQYF
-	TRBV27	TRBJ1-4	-	TGTGCCAGCAGATGGGGGGGTACAACTAATGAAAAACTGTTTTTT	CASRWGGTTNEKLFF